This passage covers 27 T cell receptor beta chains from one sample sequenced in a study of T cell repertoires in cytomegalovirus infection. TCRdb reprocessed the reads via MiXCR and lists one record per CDR3 protein. This table holds about 260,000 distinct CDR3 sequences, approximately 13% found once. Sequenced sample: PBMCs. The origin of the receptors is a human donor in good health (CMV status not recorded). Some clones in this sample may be carry-over from other donors' samples.

This clonotype appeared many times. This chain links TRBV7-2 with TRBJ1-2; TRBD1 matches at 11 bases. The CDR3 consists of 17 residues. Germline CDR1 SGHTA, CDR2 FQGNSA. J was trimmed by 2 bases and V by 5 bases; bases with no gene match: 10. The CDR3 sequence: CASSQRTGGQQNYGYTF. The CDR3 DNA reads TGTGCCAGCAGCCAGCGGACAGGGGGCCAGCAAAACTATGGCTACACCTTC. The entire variable domain, with the rest obtained from reference TRBV7-2 and TRBJ1-2, is as follows: GAGVSQSPSNKVTEKGKDVELRCDPISGHTALYWYRQSLGQGLEFLIYFQGNSAPDKSGLPSDRFSAERTGGSVSTLTIQRTQQEDSAVYLCASSQRTGGQQNYGYTFGSGTRLTVV.

This clonotype was found a few times. The chain joins TRBV7-9 to TRBJ2-7; 9 nucleotides align to TRBD1. The ends lost 6 bases at V and 5 bases at J; junction bases unmatched: 8. Germline CDR1 SEHNR, CDR2 FQNEAQ (reference sequence). This CDR3 has 14 residues. The CDR3 nucleotides are TGTGCCAGCAGGACCGGACAGGGGCGCAACGAGCAGTACTTC. Protein: CASRTGQGRNEQYF.

This clonotype occurred many times. CDR3 region: CASSYGTAKWETQYF. The CDR3 DNA follows: TGTGCCAGCAGCTACGGGACAGCAAAATGGGAGACCCAGTACTTC. The V call is TRBV7-9, the J call TRBJ2-5, with TRBD1 identical over 7 bases. CDR3 length: 15 amino acids. V shed 4 bases and J 5 bases; nucleotides not matched to a gene: 10. Germline CDR1 reads SEHNR; CDR2 reads FQNEAQ (reference sequence).

The V gene is TRBV19, the J gene TRBJ1-2; D not certain. V was shortened by 3 bases and J by 2 bases, with 16 bases between the two germline ends. This CDR3 has 16 residues. Looked up from germline, CDR1 is LNHDA and CDR2 is SQIVND (reference sequence). CDR3 nucleotides: TGTGCCAGTAGTATGAGCAGAATCCTCTTCAACTATGGCTACACCTTC. Translating it yields CASSMSRILFNYGYTF.

CDR3 loop: CSARPLAGGKNIQYF. Written as DNA, the CDR3 is TGCAGTGCTAGACCCCTCGCCGGGGGGAAAAACATTCAGTACTTC. V and J are TRBV20-1 and TRBJ2-4; 7 bases line up with TRBD2. V lost 2 bases and J lost 4; bases outside the gene matches: 8. The CDR3 runs to 15 residues. Germline CDR1 reads DFQATT; CDR2 reads SNEGSKA (reference sequence).

The rearrangement uses TRBV2 and TRBJ2-2; 9 positions match TRBD2. V trimming: 5 bases; J trimming: 3 bases; junction bases outside the gene matches: 1. The CDR3 consists of 14 residues. From germline, CDR1 is SNHLY and CDR2 FYNNEI. CDR3 amino acids: CASSRLADTGELFF. The DNA for the CDR3 is TGTGCCAGCAGTCGACTAGCGGACACCGGGGAGCTGTTTTTT.

Of note for this clonotype: This may be a read error: a much more frequent sequence differs by one nucleotide. The chain couples TRBV7-6 to TRBJ1-5; D ambiguous. Germline V gene sequence: CDR1 SGHVS, CDR2 FNYEAQ. The CDR3 is 13 residues long. CDR3 DNA sequence: TGTGCCAGCAACTTAAACAGAGATCAGCCCCAGCATTTT. Residues: CASNLNRDQPQHF.

Many counts were recorded for this clonotype. This rearrangement joins TRBV28 to TRBJ2-7; TRBD1 aligns across 10 bases. The CDR3 has 15 amino acids. Germline V gives CDR1 MDHEN, CDR2 SYDVKM. After removal of 6 bases from V and 4 bases from J, the junction contained 9 bases not matched to a gene. DNA for the CDR3: TGTGCCAGCAGAAACGTGGGGACAGGGGATTACGAGCAGTACTTC. This gives the protein CASRNVGTGDYEQYF.

The J gene is TRBJ2-1, the V gene TRBV10-3; 9 nucleotides agree with TRBD2. Germline assignment: CDR1 ENHRY and CDR2 SYGVKD. The CDR3 covers 15 residues. Germline trimming cut 4 bases from V and 8 bases from J; bases unmatched to any gene: 9. CDR3 sequence: CAISGLAGGDDEQFF. The CDR3 coding sequence is TGTGCCATCAGTGGACTTGCGGGGGGGGACGATGAGCAGTTCTTC.

The V gene is TRBV20-1, the J gene TRBJ1-6; TRBD1 might be the D (5 bases). The germline V and J ends were trimmed by 6 bases and 8 bases, with 17 bases remaining between them. The CDR3 is made up of 14 amino acids. CDR1 and CDR2 from the germline V gene are DFQATT and SNEGSKA (reference sequence). This chain's CDR3 is CSARRSGKDSPLHF. The CDR3 nucleotides read TGCAGTGCGCGGCGGTCAGGGAAGGATTCACCCCTCCACTTT.

This clonotype was counted only a few times. The CDR3 loop is CASSFRDRESEAFF. DNA of the CDR3: TGTGCCAGCAGTTTTCGGGACCGAGAATCTGAAGCTTTCTTT. The genes are TRBV6-6 and TRBJ1-1; perhaps TRBD1 as D (5 bases). The CDR3 contains 14 residues. CDR1 and CDR2 from the germline V gene are MNHNY and SVGAGI (reference sequence). V lost 4 bases and J lost 6, with 15 bases in between.

This clonotype was seen a few times. This chain connects TRBV25-1 to TRBJ2-7; no firm D call. Germline values: CDR1 MGHDK, CDR2 SYGVNS. V was pared by 3 bases and J by 13 bases, with 13 bases between. The CDR3 loop spans 11 amino acids. The CDR3 here is CASSELRERYF. The CDR3 DNA reads as TGTGCCAGCAGTGAGTTAAGGGAACGCTACTTC.

This clonotype was detected ten times or more. CDR3 DNA: TGTGCCAGCAGCTTAGATGGGCGGAAAGTAGGAGAGACCCAGTACTTC. As protein: CASSLDGRKVGETQYF. The J gene is TRBJ2-5, the V gene TRBV7-9; D is ambiguous. Germline values: CDR1 SEHNR, CDR2 FQNEAQ (reference sequence). The CDR3 has 16 residues. Trimming took 1 base from V and 4 from J, leaving 16 bases between them.

This chain uses TRBV20-1 with TRBJ2-4; 10 nucleotides agree with TRBD2. The ends lost 3 bases at V and 7 bases at J; junction bases unmatched: 6. Germline values: CDR1 DFQATT, CDR2 SNEGSKA (reference sequence). The CDR3 has 14 amino acids. CDR3: CSARPAGGHNIQYF. Here the CDR3 DNA reads TGCAGTGCTAGGCCAGCGGGAGGGCACAACATTCAGTACTTC.

This clonotype was counted only a few times. CDR3 residues: CASSQVRTVNEKLFF. The CDR3 DNA reads TGTGCCAGCAGCCAAGTGAGGACAGTAAATGAAAAACTGTTTTTT. J is TRBJ1-4 and V is TRBV14, with D perhaps TRBD1 (6 bases). This CDR3 has 15 residues. V lost 1 base to trimming and J lost 5 bases, with 11 bases between them. Germline CDR1 is SGHDN and CDR2 is FVKESK.

The chain carries TRBV18 and TRBJ2-7; the D gene is possibly TRBD1 (5 bases). V was pared by 4 bases and J by 5 bases, with 15 bases between. Per the germline V gene, CDR1 is KGHSH and CDR2 is LQKENI. The CDR3 contains 14 residues. CDR3: CASSQVGRVHEQYF. For the CDR3, the DNA is TGTGCCAGCTCACAGGTGGGCAGGGTGCACGAGCAGTACTTC.

This clonotype was seen ten or more times. The genes are TRBV7-2 and TRBJ1-1; D is ambiguous. Germline V lookup: CDR1 SGHTA, CDR2 FQGNSA. The V and J ends lost 7 bases and 8 bases respectively, with 11 bases between them. CDR3 length equals 11 residues. CDR3 nucleotide sequence: TGTGCCAGCACCTCGGTATTAGAAGCTTTCTTT. Translating it yields CASTSVLEAFF.

This CDR3 reads CASSRRQIDNYGYTF. CDR3 DNA sequence: TGTGCCAGCAGCCGACGACAGATAGATAACTATGGCTACACCTTC. The chain employs TRBV13 and TRBJ1-2; possible D gene TRBD1, 5 bases. Germline CDR1 is PRHDT and CDR2 is FYEKMQ (reference sequence). V shed 5 bases and J shed 1 base, with 14 bases lying between them. The CDR3 is 15 amino acids.

There are many counts of this clonotype. The chain employs TRBV28 and TRBJ2-1, with TRBD2 identical over 10 bases. The V gene end was trimmed by 5 bases and the J gene end by 5 bases; junction bases not matched to a gene: 3. This CDR3 region has 14 residues. CDR1 MDHEN and CDR2 SYDVKM come from the germline V gene. CDR3 sequence (DNA): TGTGCCAGCAGTCTAGCGGGGGCTCACAATGAGCAGTTCTTC. Residues: CASSLAGAHNEQFF.

The chain has TRBV7-3 and TRBJ2-7; 8 positions agree with TRBD2. Germline V gene lookup returns CDR1 SGHTA and CDR2 FQGTGA. V lost 5 bases and J lost 3; bases outside the gene matches: 3. The CDR3 extends over 13 amino acids. The CDR3 DNA is TGTGCCAGCAGCGCCAGCGGGAGCTACGAGCAGTACTTC. Translation: CASSASGSYEQYF.

This clonotype appeared a few times. The rearrangement uses TRBV20-1 and TRBJ1-5; D may be TRBD1 (5 bases). The CDR3 covers 12 residues. Germline lookup yields CDR1 DFQATT and CDR2 SNEGSKA (reference sequence). V shed 7 bases and J shed 6 bases, with 13 bases lying between them. The CDR3 sequence is CSVREYSQPQHF. CDR3 bases: TGCAGTGTCAGGGAATACAGTCAGCCCCAGCATTTT.

This clonotype has at least ten counts. V is TRBV27 and J is TRBJ1-2; maybe TRBD1 (6 bases). This CDR3 has 13 residues. V lost 0 bases and J 8 bases, leaving 10 bases between the germline ends. Germline V CDR1 and CDR2: MNHEY, SMNVEV (reference sequence). This chain's CDR3 is CASSLSQGTGYTF. CDR3 bases: TGTGCCAGCAGTTTATCACAGGGTACAGGCTACACCTTC.

This chain uses TRBV7-2 with TRBJ2-1, with 9 bases identical to TRBD2. Germline CDR1 is SGHTA and CDR2 is FQGNSA. CDR3 size: 15 residues. The V gene end was trimmed by 5 bases and the J gene end by 2 bases; junction bases not matched to a gene: 4. The CDR3 DNA is TGTGCCAGCAGCCAGGGACTAGCAGCCTACAATGAGCAGTTCTTC. Translation gives CASSQGLAAYNEQFF. Supplemented by reference TRBV7-2 and TRBJ2-1, the full variable domain reads GAGVSQSPSNKVTEKGKDVELRCDPISGHTALYWYRQSLGQGLEFLIYFQGNSAPDKSGLPSDRFSAERTGGSVSTLTIQRTQQEDSAVYLCASSQGLAAYNEQFFGPGTRLTVL.

This chain connects TRBV5-1 to TRBJ2-3, with TRBD2 matching over 10 bases. The germline CDR1 and CDR2 sequences are SGHRS and YFSETQ. The ends lost 1 base at V and 7 bases at J; junction bases unmatched: 9. This CDR3 is built from 16 residues. CDR3 nucleotides: TGCGCCAGCAGCTTGTCGCCTAGCGGGGGTGCATATACGCAGTATTTT. Translation gives CASSLSPSGGAYTQYF.

This clonotype was seen many times. V is TRBV6-1 and J is TRBJ2-7; 11 nucleotides line up with TRBD1. In germline, CDR1 is MNHNS, CDR2 SASEGT. This CDR3 has 13 residues. V lost 11 bases, J lost 2 bases, and 5 bases stayed unmatched. In DNA, the CDR3 is TGTGCCTCTCGGACAGGGGGCACCTACGAGCAGTACTTC. Its protein is CASRTGGTYEQYF.

This clonotype was seen a handful of times. This chain links TRBV7-9 with TRBJ2-1, with TRBD1 identical over 8 bases. Trimming at V came to 5 bases and at J to 4 bases, leaving 7 bases not matched to a gene. Germline V gene data show CDR1 as SEHNR and CDR2 as FQNEAQ (reference sequence). There are 15 residues in the CDR3. The CDR3 here is CASSAAGTGYNEQFF. CDR3 in DNA: TGTGCCAGCAGCGCCGCCGGGACAGGATACAATGAGCAGTTCTTC.

The rearrangement links TRBV12-3 or TRBV12-4 to TRBJ2-6; D gene ambiguous. The ends were cut back, 1 base at V and 0 bases at J, with 4 bases in the middle. This CDR3 contains 15 residues. In DNA form, the CDR3 reads TGTGCCAGCAGTTTAGATTTCTCTGGGGCCAACGTCCTGACTTTC. Translation: CASSLDFSGANVLTF.